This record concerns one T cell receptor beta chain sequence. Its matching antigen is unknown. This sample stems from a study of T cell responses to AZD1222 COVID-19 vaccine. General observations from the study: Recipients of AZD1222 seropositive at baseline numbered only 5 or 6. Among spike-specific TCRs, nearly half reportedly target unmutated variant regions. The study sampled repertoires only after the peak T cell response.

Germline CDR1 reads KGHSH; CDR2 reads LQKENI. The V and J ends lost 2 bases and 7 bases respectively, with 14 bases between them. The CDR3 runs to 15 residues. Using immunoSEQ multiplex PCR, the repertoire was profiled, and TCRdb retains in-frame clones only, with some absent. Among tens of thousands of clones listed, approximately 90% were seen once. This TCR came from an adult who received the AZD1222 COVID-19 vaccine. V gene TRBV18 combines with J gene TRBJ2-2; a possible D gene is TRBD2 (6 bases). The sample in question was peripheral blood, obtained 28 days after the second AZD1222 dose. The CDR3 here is CASSPSGGLGGELFF. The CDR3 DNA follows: TGTGCCAGCTCACCATCCGGGGGATTAGGCGGGGAGCTGTTTTTT.